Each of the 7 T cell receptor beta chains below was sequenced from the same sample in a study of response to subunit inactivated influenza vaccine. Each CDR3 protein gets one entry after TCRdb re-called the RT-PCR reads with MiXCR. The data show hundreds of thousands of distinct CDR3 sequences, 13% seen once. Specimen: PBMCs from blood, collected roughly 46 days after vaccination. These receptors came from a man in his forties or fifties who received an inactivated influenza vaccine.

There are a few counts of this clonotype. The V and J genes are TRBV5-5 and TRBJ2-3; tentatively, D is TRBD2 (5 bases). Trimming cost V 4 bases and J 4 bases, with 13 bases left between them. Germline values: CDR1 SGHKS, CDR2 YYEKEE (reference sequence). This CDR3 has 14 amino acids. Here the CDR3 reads CASSILPGSDTQYF. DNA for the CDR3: TGTGCCAGCAGCATACTTCCGGGATCAGATACGCAGTATTTT.

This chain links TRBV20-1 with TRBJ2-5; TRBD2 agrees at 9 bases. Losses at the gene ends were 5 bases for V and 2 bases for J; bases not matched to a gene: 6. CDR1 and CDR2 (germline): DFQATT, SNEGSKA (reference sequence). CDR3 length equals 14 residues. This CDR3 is CSAYSGGVQETQYF. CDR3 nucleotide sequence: TGCAGTGCTTATAGCGGGGGAGTACAAGAGACCCAGTACTTC.

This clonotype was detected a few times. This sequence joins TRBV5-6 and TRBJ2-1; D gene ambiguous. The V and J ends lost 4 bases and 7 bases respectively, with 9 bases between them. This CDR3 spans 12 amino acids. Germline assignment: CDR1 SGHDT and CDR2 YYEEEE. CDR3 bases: TGTGCCAGCAGCGGGGTCGGTAATGAGCAGTTCTTC. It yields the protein CASSGVGNEQFF.

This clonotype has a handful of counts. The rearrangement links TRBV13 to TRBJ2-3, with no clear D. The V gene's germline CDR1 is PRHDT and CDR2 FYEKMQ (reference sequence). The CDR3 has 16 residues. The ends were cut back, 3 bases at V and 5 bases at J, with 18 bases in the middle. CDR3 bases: TGTGCCAGCAGCTTGGCCGAAGGTGGGGTTGGAGATACGCAGTATTTT. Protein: CASSLAEGGVGDTQYF.

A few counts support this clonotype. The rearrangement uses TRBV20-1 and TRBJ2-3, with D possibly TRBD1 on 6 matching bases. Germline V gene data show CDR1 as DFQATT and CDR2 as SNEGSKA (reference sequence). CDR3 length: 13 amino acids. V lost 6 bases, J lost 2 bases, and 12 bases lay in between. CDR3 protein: CSAKTGSTDTQYF. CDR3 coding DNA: TGCAGTGCGAAGACAGGTTCCACAGATACGCAGTATTTT.

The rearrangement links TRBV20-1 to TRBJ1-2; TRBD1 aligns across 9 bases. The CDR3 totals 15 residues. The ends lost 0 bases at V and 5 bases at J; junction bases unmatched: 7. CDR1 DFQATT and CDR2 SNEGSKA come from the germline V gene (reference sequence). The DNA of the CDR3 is TGCAGTGCTAGAGATCTACAGGGGGCAGGGTATGGCTACACCTTC. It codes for CSARDLQGAGYGYTF.

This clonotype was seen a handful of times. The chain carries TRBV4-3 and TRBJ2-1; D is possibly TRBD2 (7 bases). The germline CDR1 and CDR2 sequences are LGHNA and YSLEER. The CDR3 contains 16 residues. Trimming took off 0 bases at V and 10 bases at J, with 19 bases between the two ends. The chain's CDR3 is CASSQDPGEGRKEQFF. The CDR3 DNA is TGCGCCAGCAGCCAAGATCCAGGGGAGGGGAGAAAAGAGCAGTTCTTC.